The clone carrying this T cell receptor beta chain was observed a handful of times. What it recognizes is unknown. This sample was included in a study of T-cell memory formation after mild COVID-19. Study-wide background: TCR clustering was largely donor specific.

General study points: Chiefly within CM and EM were the contracting CD4+ clones; CD8+ ones were within EMRA.

MiXCR, applied by TCRdb to the 5' RACE reads, yields one record per CDR3 protein. The sample contains fewer than 550,000 distinct CDR3 sequences, around 19% of which appear only once. V was clipped by 7 bases and J by 2 bases; unmatched bases: 11. The germline CDR1 and CDR2 sequences are SGHRS and YFSETQ. There are 16 residues in the CDR3. The chain employs TRBV5-1 and TRBJ2-5, with 10 bases matching TRBD1. What was sequenced was PBMCs or a T cell subset sorted from them (not recorded which). This clonotype was sampled from an adult woman who had mild COVID-19 (a few samples of this study predate the infection). Cell type and time point are not known. CDR3 amino acids: CASAIGTGEDQETQYF. For the CDR3, the DNA is TGCGCCAGCGCAATCGGGACAGGGGAAGATCAAGAGACCCAGTACTTC.